This TCR beta chain stems from a study of Ad26.COV2.S vaccination and SARS-CoV-2 variants. Treatment described: approximately 18 received Ad26.COV2.S at low or high dose, single or two shots; about 5 received placebo; per-sample allocation not given. Each sample was drawn 63 days after the first injection (of vaccine or placebo). Trimming removed 2 bases at V and 3 bases at J, with 10 bases between. The V gene's germline CDR1 is MNHNS and CDR2 SASEGT. This CDR3 has 14 residues. Assay used: immunoSEQ multiplex PCR; TCRdb lists only in-frame clones, some missing. The top ten clones hold around 7.4% of a sample with 380,000 or so clones, approximately 83% of them seen once.

This sequence joins TRBV6-1 and TRBJ1-1; no clear D gene. The receptor was derived from a person between 18 and 65 years old who received the Ad26.COV2.S COVID-19 vaccine or a placebo. Source: peripheral blood, taken in a trial of Ad26.COV2.S vaccine versus placebo. The CDR3: CASSETVSHTEAFF. As DNA, the CDR3 is TGTGCCAGCAGTGAAACAGTATCTCACACTGAAGCTTTCTTT.